A selection of T cell receptor beta chains follows, all from one sample in a study of OX40 agonist ivuxolimab in advanced cancers. TCRdb's table, derived via immunoSEQ multiplex PCR, lists solely in-frame clones and lacks some. Among about 75,000 clones listed, 80% to 90% were seen once. This specimen consisted of CD4+ or CD8+ T cells sorted from blood, obtained in a trial of the OX40 agonist ivuxolimab. The receptors derive from an adult with an advanced solid tumor such as melanoma, head and neck, liver or kidney cancer. Each CDR3 is given with its conserved first and last residue. The D gene is left open where the match is weak. Only some rows state a clone size, as once, few, many or a class for expanded clones.

TRBV19	NA	TRBJ2-5	NA	TGTGCCAGTAGTACGGGCCCTCTCCCTGAAGAGACCCAGTACTTC	CASSTGPLPEETQYF
TRBV10-2	NA	TRBJ1-2	NA	TGCGCCAGCAGTGTCGGGGGGGCGGGGGGCTACACCTTC	CASSVGGAGGYTF
TRBV19	TRBD2	TRBJ2-3	NA	TGTGCCAGTAGAAGGACTAGCGGGAGGGTCACAGATACGCAGTATTTT	CASRRTSGRVTDTQYF
TRBV28	TRBD1	TRBJ1-1	NA	TGTGCCAGCGACATTCCGGGACAGCAGAACACTGAAGCTTTCTTT	CASDIPGQQNTEAFF
TRBV4-1	NA	TRBJ2-5	NA	TGCGCCAGCAGCCAAGAACAGAAGGGGATGCAGACCCAGTACTTC	CASSQEQKGMQTQYF
TRBV5-6	NA	TRBJ2-6	NA	TGTGCCACCCTCTACTCTGGGGCCAACGTCCTGACTTTC	CATLYSGANVLTF
TRBV28	TRBD2	TRBJ2-7	NA	TGTGCCAGCAGTCCGCCGGGGAGCGGGAGCTCCTACGAGCAGTACTTC	CASSPPGSGSSYEQYF
TRBV7-7	TRBD2	TRBJ2-2	NA	TGTGCCACCACGGGTCTAGCGGGAGGTAACACCGGGGAGCTGTTTTTT	CATTGLAGGNTGELFF
TRBV13	NA	TRBJ2-1	NA	TGTGCCAGCAGCTTAGAACAGGGAGCTAGGAATGAGCAGTTCTTC	CASSLEQGARNEQFF
TRBV29-1	NA	TRBJ2-1	NA	TGCAGCGCCCGCACACAGGGGAGGGTCTCCTACAATGAGCAGTTCTTC	CSARTQGRVSYNEQFF
TRBV29-1	TRBD2	TRBJ2-2	NA	TGCAGCGTCGCCGTGAACGCGGGGGGCACCGGGGAGCTGTTTTTT	CSVAVNAGGTGELFF
TRBV7-2	TRBD1	TRBJ1-3	NA	TGTGCCAGCAGCTCGACAGGGGCCCGCTCTGGAAACACCATATATTTT	CASSSTGARSGNTIYF
TRBV10-1	TRBD1	TRBJ1-1	NA	TGCGCCAGCAGTGAGTCAGGGGGCGCGACTGAAGCTTTCTTT	CASSESGGATEAFF
TRBV5-1	TRBD1	TRBJ2-7	NA	TGCGCCAGCAGCCATTCCGGGACAGGGTTCGACGAGCAGTACTTC	CASSHSGTGFDEQYF
TRBV10-3	NA	TRBJ2-1	NA	TGTGCCATCAGTGAGTCGCTGGGACAAAGCTCCTACAATGAGCAGTTCTTC	CAISESLGQSSYNEQFF
TRBV11-2	NA	TRBJ2-7	NA	TGTGCCAGCAGCTTAGATGGAGAAGGGACTGTCTCCTACGAGCAGTACTTC	CASSLDGEGTVSYEQYF
TRBV5-1	NA	TRBJ2-6	NA	TGCGCCAGCAGCTCTGATGGAGGAAGGTCTATTACTGGGGCCAACGTCCTGACTTTC	CASSSDGGRSITGANVLTF
TRBV7-9	NA	TRBJ1-3	once	TGTGCCAGCAGCTTACAGGGTACTGGAAACACCATATATTTT	CASSLQGTGNTIYF
TRBV19	NA	TRBJ2-3	NA	TGTGCCAGTAGTATAGCCAGGACAGATACGCAGTATTTT	CASSIARTDTQYF
TRBV5-6	NA	TRBJ2-1	once	TGTGCCAGCAGCTTGGTGGGGCGCTACGGTGAGCAGTTCTTC	CASSLVGRYGEQFF
TRBV11-3	NA	TRBJ2-1	NA	TGTGCCAGCAGCTTAGATCGGTATAGCGGCGACAATGAGCAGTTCTTC	CASSLDRYSGDNEQFF
TRBV13	NA	TRBJ2-7	NA	TGTGCCAGCAGCTTACAGGAGTCCTACGAGCAGTACTTC	CASSLQESYEQYF
TRBV7-9	TRBD2	TRBJ2-7	NA	TGTGCCAGCACCCGCAGCGGGAGCGTGACGGGCGAGCAGTACTTC	CASTRSGSVTGEQYF
TRBV6-5	TRBD1	TRBJ1-2	NA	TGTGCCAGCAGTTACGGTTTCGGACAGGGGGAAGGCTACACCTTC	CASSYGFGQGEGYTF
TRBV19	TRBD2	TRBJ2-1	NA	TGTGCCAGTCGACAGAGCGGACTAGCGGGAGGGAATAATGAGCAGTTCTTC	CASRQSGLAGGNNEQFF
TRBV29-1	TRBD2	TRBJ2-3	NA	TGCAGCGTTGAAGACCTACTAGCGGGAGGCACAGATACGCAGTATTTT	CSVEDLLAGGTDTQYF
TRBV5-1	NA	TRBJ1-1	NA	TGCGCCAGCAGCCCAAATCAGGGGACCACTGAAGCTTTCTTT	CASSPNQGTTEAFF
TRBV18	NA	TRBJ2-7	NA	TGTGCCAGCTCACTTACTCAGGGTTACGAGCAGTACTTC	CASSLTQGYEQYF
TRBV5-4	NA	TRBJ2-2	NA	TGTGCCAGCAGCTTCGGGAGTCTGTACACCGGGGAGCTGTTTTTT	CASSFGSLYTGELFF
TRBV2	NA	TRBJ1-6	NA	TGTGCCAGCAGTGAAAGCCCCGCTCCTTCACCCCTCCACTTT	CASSESPAPSPLHF
TRBV5-1	NA	TRBJ1-2	NA	TGCGCCAGCAGCTTGGAGCCTTCCCAATCCTATGGCTACACCTTC	CASSLEPSQSYGYTF
TRBV11-2	TRBD2	TRBJ2-2	NA	TGTGCCAGCAGCTTAAGGCGGGAGGGCACCGGGGAGCTGTTTTTT	CASSLRREGTGELFF
TRBV19	TRBD2	TRBJ2-3	once	TGTGCCAGTAGTATAGGACTAGCGCGAAATACGCAGTATTTT	CASSIGLARNTQYF
TRBV7-2	TRBD1	TRBJ2-5	NA	TGTGCCAGCAGCTCCAGCCCCTCCGGGACAGTTTTCGGGGAGACCCAGTACTTC	CASSSSPSGTVFGETQYF
TRBV29-1	NA	TRBJ1-2	few	TGCAGCGTGGAAGATGTGACAGAGAACTATGGCTACACCTTC	CSVEDVTENYGYTF
TRBV5-4	NA	TRBJ1-2	NA	TGTGCCAGCAGCTTGGATCTGCGGGGATCCGGCTACACCTTC	CASSLDLRGSGYTF
TRBV28	NA	TRBJ2-7	once	TGTGCCAGCAGTATAGGGGTTACCTACGAGCAGTACTTC	CASSIGVTYEQYF
TRBV29-1	NA	TRBJ2-3	NA	TGCAGCGCCGCCCCCACAGATACGCAGTATTTT	CSAAPTDTQYF
TRBV27	TRBD2	TRBJ2-3	NA	TGTGCCAGCAGTACCGGACTAGCGAGAGGCACAGATACGCAGTATTTT	CASSTGLARGTDTQYF
TRBV23-1	TRBD2	TRBJ2-2	NA	TGCGCCAGCAGTTGCGGGAGGGTTCACCGGGGAGCTGTTTTT	CASSCGRVHRGAVF
TRBV11-2	NA	TRBJ2-3	once	TGTGCAGCTACTAGCTCCCCGAGAATGGATACGCAGTATTTT	CAATSSPRMDTQYF
TRBV12-5	TRBD1	TRBJ1-2	NA	TGTGCTAGTGGACGGACAGGGAGGGATGGCTACACCTTC	CASGRTGRDGYTF
TRBV7-9	NA	TRBJ2-5	NA	TGTGCCAGCAGCTTTGGGTCAGGGGAGACCCAGTACTTC	CASSFGSGETQYF
TRBV25-1	TRBD2	TRBJ2-4	NA	TGTGCCAGCAGTGAGGTGGAGCGGGAGGCCCTAGCCAAAAACATTCAGTACTTC	CASSEVEREALAKNIQYF
TRBV19	TRBD2	TRBJ2-1	NA	TGTGCCAGTAGCCGGACTAGCGTGTCCTACAATGAGCAGTTCTTC	CASSRTSVSYNEQFF
TRBV5-1	NA	TRBJ2-1	NA	TGCGCCAGCAGCTTGGTGACAGGGAGGAATGAGCAGTTCTTC	CASSLVTGRNEQFF
TRBV7-2	NA	TRBJ2-2	few	TGTGCCAGCAGCTCCCGACAGACAAGGGCTACCGGGGAGCTGTTTTTT	CASSSRQTRATGELFF
TRBV14	TRBD1	TRBJ1-3	NA	TGTGCCAGCAGCCAAAGACAGGGCTCTGGAAACACCATATATTTT	CASSQRQGSGNTIYF
TRBV6-5	TRBD1	TRBJ1-2	NA	TGTGCCATCAGTGAGGGGGGGACAGTCTATGGCTACACCTTC	CAISEGGTVYGYTF
TRBV2	NA	TRBJ2-3	NA	TGTGCCAGCAGATTCGGGGGCAGCTCAGATACGCAGTATTTT	CASRFGGSSDTQYF
TRBV5-1	TRBD1	TRBJ2-5	few	TGCGCCAGCAGCCCGGGGTGGGGACAGGGCAATGGAAGAGGGCTGGAGACCCAGTACTTC	CASSPGWGQGNGRGLETQYF
TRBV7-9	TRBD2	TRBJ2-1	NA	TGTGCCAGCAGCTTCGGGACTAGCGGGAGTGATGAGCAGTTCTTC	CASSFGTSGSDEQFF
TRBV28	NA	TRBJ2-2	NA	TGTGCCAGCAGTGCTTCCGACAAACTCACCGGGGAGCTGTTTTTT	CASSASDKLTGELFF
TRBV25-1	TRBD1	TRBJ1-1	NA	TGTGCCAGCAGTCCACAGGGGCGGCCCACTGAAGCTTTCTTT	CASSPQGRPTEAFF
TRBV6-5	TRBD1	TRBJ1-2	NA	TGTGCCAGCAGTTCGCCTTCAGGGGGAAGTTACTATGGCTACACCTTC	CASSSPSGGSYYGYTF
TRBV5-6	TRBD1	TRBJ1-1	once	TGTGCCAGCAGCTCGGACAGGGGGACTTTTGAAGCTTTCTTT	CASSSDRGTFEAFF
TRBV2	TRBD1	TRBJ1-2	few	TGTGCCAGCATCCTGGGACAGTACTATGGCTACACCTTC	CASILGQYYGYTF
TRBV19	NA	TRBJ2-3	NA	TGTGCCAGTAATATCGGCTTCACCACAGATACGCAGTATTTT	CASNIGFTTDTQYF
TRBV7-9	NA	TRBJ2-2	NA	TGTGCCAGCAGCTTAGGGACAGACACCGGGGAGCTGTTTTTT	CASSLGTDTGELFF
TRBV19	NA	TRBJ2-1	NA	TGTGCCAGTAGTATCAGAGGGGGTAACGTGGTCAATGAGCAGTTCTTC	CASSIRGGNVVNEQFF